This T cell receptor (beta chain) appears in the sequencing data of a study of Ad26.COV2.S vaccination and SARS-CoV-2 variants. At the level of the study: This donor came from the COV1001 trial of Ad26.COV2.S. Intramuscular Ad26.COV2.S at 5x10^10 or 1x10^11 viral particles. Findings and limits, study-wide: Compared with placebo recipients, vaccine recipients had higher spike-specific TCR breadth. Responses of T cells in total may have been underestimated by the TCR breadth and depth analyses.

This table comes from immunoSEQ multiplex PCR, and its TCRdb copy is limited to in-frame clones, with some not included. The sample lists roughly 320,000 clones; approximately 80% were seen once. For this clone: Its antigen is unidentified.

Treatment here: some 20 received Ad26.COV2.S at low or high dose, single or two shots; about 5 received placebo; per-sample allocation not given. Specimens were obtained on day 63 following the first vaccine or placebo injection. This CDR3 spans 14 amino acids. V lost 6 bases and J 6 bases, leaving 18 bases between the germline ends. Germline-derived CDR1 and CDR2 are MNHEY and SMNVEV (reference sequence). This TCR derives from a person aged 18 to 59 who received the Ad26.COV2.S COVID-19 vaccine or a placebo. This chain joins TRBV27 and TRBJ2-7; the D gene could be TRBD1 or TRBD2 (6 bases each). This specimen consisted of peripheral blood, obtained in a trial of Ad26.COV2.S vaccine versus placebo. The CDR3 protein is CASRAQGISGEQYF. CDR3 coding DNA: TGTGCCAGCAGGGCACAGGGAATTAGCGGCGAGCAGTACTTC.